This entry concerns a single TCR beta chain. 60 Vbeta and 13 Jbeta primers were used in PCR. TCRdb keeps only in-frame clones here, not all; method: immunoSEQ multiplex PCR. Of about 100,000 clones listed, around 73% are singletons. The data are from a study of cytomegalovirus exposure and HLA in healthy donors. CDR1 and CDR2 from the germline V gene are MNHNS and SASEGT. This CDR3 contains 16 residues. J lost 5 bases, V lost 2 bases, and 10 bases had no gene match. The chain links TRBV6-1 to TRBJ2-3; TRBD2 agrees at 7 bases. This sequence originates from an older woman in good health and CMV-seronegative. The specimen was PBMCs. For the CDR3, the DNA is TGTGCCAGCAGTGAATTAAGGGACGCGGGGGTAGATACGCAGTATTTT. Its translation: CASSELRDAGVDTQYF.